Given below is one TCR beta chain in context. The method was immunoSEQ multiplex PCR; TCRdb's version includes in-frame clones alone and lacks a portion of them. The table lists about 50,000 clones, about 89% of them singletons, with about 9.4% in the top ten. The data belong to a study of T cell changes during pregnancy in multiple sclerosis. The sample here was CD8+ T cells from peripheral blood mononuclear cells, taken after pregnancy. The TCR originated in a female donor with multiple sclerosis, enrolled in a pregnancy study.

The chain's CDR3 is CASSPTGITAYEQYF. CDR3 sequence (DNA): TGTGCCAGTAGTCCGACAGGGATAACGGCGTACGAGCAGTACTTC. The chain uses TRBV19 and TRBJ2-7; 7 bases map to TRBD1. V gave up 5 bases and J gave up 4 bases; unmatched junction bases: 11. Germline assignment: CDR1 LNHDA and CDR2 SQIVND (reference sequence). CDR3 length: 15 residues.